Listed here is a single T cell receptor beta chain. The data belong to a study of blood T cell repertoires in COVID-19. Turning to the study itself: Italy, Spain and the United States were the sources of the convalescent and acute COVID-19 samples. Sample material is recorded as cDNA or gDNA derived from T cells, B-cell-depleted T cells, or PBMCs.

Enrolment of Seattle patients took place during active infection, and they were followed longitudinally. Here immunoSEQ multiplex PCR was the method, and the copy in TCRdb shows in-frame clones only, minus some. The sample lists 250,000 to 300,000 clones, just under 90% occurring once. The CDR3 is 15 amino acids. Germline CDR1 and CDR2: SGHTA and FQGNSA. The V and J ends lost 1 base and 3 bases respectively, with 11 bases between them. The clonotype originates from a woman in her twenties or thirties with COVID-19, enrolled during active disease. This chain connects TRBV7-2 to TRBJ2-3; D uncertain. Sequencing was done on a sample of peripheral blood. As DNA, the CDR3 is TGTGCCAGCAGCTTAGTCGCTAGTGAAACAGATACGCAGTATTTT. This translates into CASSLVASETDTQYF.